The TCR beta chain under discussion was sequenced for a study of cytomegalovirus exposure and HLA in healthy donors (dated by TCRdb to about 2017). For the wider study: The 666 repertoires of the first cohort and the 120 validation repertoires were produced on the same platform, according to a later analysis. The study aimed to test whether signatures of past pathogen exposure could be identified by cataloging public T cell receptors. In addition to the first cohort of 666 subjects, a separate validation cohort of 120 different subjects was used. The study combined high-throughput TCR immunosequencing, statistical association of individual TCRs with disease status, and machine learning to predict cytomegalovirus infection status.

Counted from cysteine to phenylalanine, this CDR3 has 14 amino acids. Of the read, only the CDR3 DNA is kept; its 42 bases are in frame from base 1. The CDR1 and CDR2 encoded by the germline V gene are SGHDT and YYEEEE. V is trimmed back by 3 bases and J by 6 bases, and the junction contains 2 bases that no gene match accounts for. Preparation of the library involved the immunoSEQ multiplex PCR assay. As for the authors' bioinformatics: A statistical classification framework was built for diagnosing cytomegalovirus status from the catalog of TCR beta chain sequences. In its TCRdb copy, this immuneACCESS table keeps in-frame sequences only and misses some clones. Where compared with another copy, unresolved V genes explain less than half of these, and the others have no known cause. V and J calls and clone size follow that table, whereas D and trimming were derived from the DNA. Across this sample there are approximately 200,000 clones, with around four fifths seen only once. Clones ranked in the top ten supply approximately 7% of the sample.

The donors were included in the validation cohort of 90 to 150 subjects, a group kept apart from the approximately 670-subject first cohort. Overall results and qualifications from the work: Across donors, most TCR sequences were observed very rarely, whereas some public TCRs were present in many individuals. All 120 or so repertoires were used to score co-occurrence in the validation cohort in a later analysis, because that analysis had no HLA typing for the cohort. A few of the identified cytomegalovirus-associated TCR beta chains were confirmed in vitro to be specific for cytomegalovirus antigens. The authors suggested that the approach could potentially be extended to other disease states and immunological phenotypes. A total of 150 to 200 TCR beta chains were listed by the study as associated with cytomegalovirus. A later analysis found that TCRs clustered in the first cohort also tended to co-occur in the 120 validation repertoires, with 94% of cluster scores above 0. The classifier was reported to diagnose cytomegalovirus status with high specificity and sensitivity in both the original cohort and the validation cohort.

Regarding this clone: It lacks a known antigen. One base away there is no much larger clone; base qualities are not given.

This sequence uses TRBV5-6 and TRBJ2-1; TRBD1 fits 11 bases in the junction. The receptor's source is a man aged 18 to 35 in good health and CMV-seropositive. The sequenced material came from PBMCs. CDR3 sequence: CASSYGTGGNEQFF. DNA sequence: TGTGCCAGCAGCTACGGGACAGGGGGCAATGAGCAGTTCTTC.